These 16 T cell receptor beta chains were sequenced from one sample in a study of blood T cell repertoires in COVID-19. Produced via immunoSEQ multiplex PCR; TCRdb's table is partial and in-frame only. This sample has 180,000 or so clones, with 89% found just once. The sequenced material came from PBMCs or T cells enriched from blood (not recorded which). The source of these receptors is a woman between 40 and 50 years old with acute COVID-19.

The chain carries TRBV3-1 (or the pseudogene TRBV3-2) and TRBJ2-5; possible D gene TRBD2, 5 bases. The germline V and J ends were trimmed by 1 base and 6 bases, with 12 bases remaining between them. The CDR3 covers 14 residues. Germline lookup yields CDR1 LGHDT and CDR2 YNNKEL (reference sequence). The CDR3: CASSQVSGVQTQYF. The CDR3, as DNA: TGTGCCAGCAGCCAAGTGAGCGGAGTCCAGACCCAGTACTTC.

The rearrangement links TRBV28 to TRBJ1-2; 10 nucleotides match TRBD1. The CDR3 spans 15 residues. The ends lost 2 bases at V and 4 bases at J; junction bases unmatched: 4. Per the germline V gene, CDR1 is MDHEN and CDR2 is SYDVKM. The CDR3 sequence is CASSLRDRGSYGYTF. CDR3 sequence (DNA): TGTGCCAGCAGTTTACGGGACAGGGGCAGCTATGGCTACACCTTC.

The V call is TRBV7-8, the J call TRBJ1-2, with D unresolved. The length of the CDR3 is 16 residues. Germline CDR1 is SGHVS and CDR2 is FQNEAQ. V was trimmed by 2 bases and J by 0 bases, leaving 13 bases between them. The CDR3 DNA is TGTGCCAGCAGCTTAAGGAGGACGGAAGCTAACTATGGCTACACCTTC. Translation gives CASSLRRTEANYGYTF.

V gene TRBV1 combines with J gene TRBJ2-7; the table's TRBD2 call for D was not verified on the DNA. TRBV1 is a listed pseudogene. The CDR3 spans 19 residues. The CDR3 coding sequence is TGCACCAGCAGCCAATTTCCAAATACTAGCGGGAGTCCACCCTACGAGCAGTACTTC. Translated: CTSSQFPNTSGSPPYEQYF.

A single count supports this clone. The V and J genes are TRBV19 and TRBJ2-1, with TRBD2 matching 9 bases. This CDR3 spans 18 amino acids. Looked up from germline, CDR1 is LNHDA and CDR2 is SQIVND (reference sequence). The V gene end was trimmed by 3 bases and the J gene end by 7 bases; junction bases not matched to a gene: 16. CDR3 in DNA: TGTGCCAGTAGTATTAGGTTGCTAGCGGGGAATCTGGGGAATGAGCAGTTCTTC. Amino acids: CASSIRLLAGNLGNEQFF.

As concerns this clone: The sample holds other DNA sequences that translate to the same CDR3. The rearrangement links TRBV5-1 to TRBJ2-7, with D hard to call. CDR3 length: 13 amino acids. Germline CDR1 SGHRS, CDR2 YFSETQ. Trimming pared 0 bases from V and 4 bases from J, leaving 8 bases between. The CDR3: CASSLDRAYEQYF. CDR3 bases: TGCGCCAGCAGCTTGGACAGAGCATACGAGCAGTACTTC.

The chain couples TRBV6-6 to TRBJ2-5; 8 bases are a match to TRBD1. V was clipped by 6 bases and J by 2 bases; unmatched bases: 8. The CDR3 length is 15 residues. The germline CDR1 and CDR2 sequences are MNHNY and SVGAGI (reference sequence). The CDR3 sequence is CASRLTGATQETQYF. CDR3 in DNA: TGTGCCAGCAGACTGACAGGGGCAACTCAAGAGACCCAGTACTTC.

V is TRBV6-6 and J is TRBJ1-5; the match to TRBD1 covers 8 bases. The CDR3 loop spans 15 amino acids. Losses at the gene ends were 6 bases for V and 1 base for J; bases not matched to a gene: 5. Germline-derived CDR1 and CDR2 are MNHNY and SVGAGI (reference sequence). The CDR3 nucleotides are TGTGCCAGCAGACCAGGACAGGGCAGCAATCAGCCCCAGCATTTT. As protein: CASRPGQGSNQPQHF.

This chain joins TRBV27 and TRBJ1-2, with D perhaps matching TRBD1 (5 bases). V dropped 5 bases and J dropped 2 bases, with 15 bases sitting between them. The germline V gene has CDR1 MNHEY and CDR2 SMNVEV (reference sequence). The length of the CDR3 is 15 residues. CDR3: CASSPDSEYNYGYTF. Written as DNA, the CDR3 is TGTGCCAGCAGTCCCGACAGCGAATACAACTATGGCTACACCTTC.

V usage is TRBV21-1 and J usage is TRBJ2-5; the table's D call TRBD1 went unverified against the DNA. TRBV21-1 is a listed pseudogene. CDR3 length: 16 residues. Written as DNA, the CDR3 is TGTGCCAGCAGCAAAGTGGGACAGGGGTTCCAAGAGACCCAGTACTTC. This gives the protein CASSKVGQGFQETQYF.

The CDR3 spells CASTLSHGTSGSSEQYF. CDR3 sequence (DNA): TGTGCCAGTACGCTAAGCCACGGGACTAGCGGGAGTAGTGAGCAGTACTTC. V and J are TRBV19 and TRBJ2-7, with 14 bases fitting TRBD2. The ends lost 7 bases at V and 7 bases at J; junction bases unmatched: 15. The CDR3 is 17 amino acids. Germline V lookup: CDR1 LNHDA, CDR2 SQIVND (reference sequence).

As regards this clone: An end of the junction does not agree with germline; a read error may underlie this. This sequence joins TRBV15 and TRBJ1-2; D is uncertain. CDR1 is LNHNV, CDR2 YYDKDF, per germline (reference sequence). There are 15 residues in the CDR3. The CDR3 is CATSGDLTGLEGYTF. CDR3 sequence (DNA): TGTGCCACCAGCGGAGACCTCACCGGGTTGGAGGGCTACACCTTC.

In this sample, this clone turned up a few times. The chain joins TRBV29-1 to TRBJ1-1; 8 nucleotides align to TRBD1. The ends lost 8 bases at V and 0 bases at J; junction bases unmatched: 8. The germline V gene has CDR1 SQVTM and CDR2 ANQGSEA. The CDR3 has 14 amino acids. The CDR3 loop reads CSLRTGPMNTEAFF. CDR3 in DNA: TGCAGCCTACGGACAGGGCCCATGAACACTGAAGCTTTCTTT.

J is TRBJ1-5 and V is TRBV5-8; D ambiguous. Per the germline V gene, CDR1 is SGHTS and CDR2 is YDEGEE. Between the trimmed V and J ends, which lost 0 bases and 4 bases, there was a span of 8 bases. There are 14 residues in the CDR3. The CDR3, as DNA: TGTGCCAGCAGCTTGGTTTTGAGAAATCAGCCCCAGCATTTT. This gives the protein CASSLVLRNQPQHF.

The chain joins TRBV18 to TRBJ2-5; 7 positions match TRBD2. The CDR3 runs 13 residues. Germline V CDR1 and CDR2: KGHSH, LQKENI. The V gene end was trimmed by 4 bases and the J gene end by 7 bases; junction bases not matched to a gene: 6. CDR3 in DNA: TGTGCCAGCTCACAGGACGTAGCGGGGACCCAGTACTTC. The encoded protein is CASSQDVAGTQYF.

The gene calls are TRBV5-1 and TRBJ2-5, with a weak D call TRBD1 (7 bases). Between the trimmed V and J ends, which lost 3 bases and 5 bases, there was a span of 17 bases. The germline gives CDR1 SGHRS, CDR2 YFSETQ. There are 15 residues in the CDR3. The CDR3 region has the DNA TGCGCCAGCAGCTCTATCACAGGGGCGGGGGAGACCCAGTACTTC. It codes for CASSSITGAGETQYF. Full variable domain (missing parts from reference TRBV5-1 and TRBJ2-5): KAGVTQTPRYLIKTRGQQVTLSCSPISGHRSVSWYQQTPGQGLQFLFEYFSETQRNKGNFPGRFSGRQFSNSRSEMNVSTLELGDSALYLCASSSITGAGETQYFGPGTRLLVL.